A selection of T cell receptor beta chains follows, all from one sample in a study of blood T cell repertoires in COVID-19. Profiling relied on immunoSEQ multiplex PCR, and the TCRdb table lists in-frame clones only, not all of them. This sample carries 180,000 or so clones, roughly 89% of them seen once, and the ten largest clones take roughly 3.7%. Material: peripheral blood. The receptors here all came from a man aged 18 to 30 with active or convalescent COVID-19. The CDR3 runs from the conserved cysteine through the conserved F or W. D genes are given only for firm matches. Expanded clones are given a class, and other clones once, few, many or no size at all.

>TRBJ2-1|TRBV2|TRBD2|NA
CASSESGRAYNEQFF
TGTGCCAGCAGTGAAAGCGGGAGGGCCTACAATGAGCAGTTCTTC
>TRBJ2-1|TRBV11-2|NA|NA
CASSPGQNEQFF
TGTGCCAGCAGCCCAGGGCAGAATGAGCAGTTCTTC
>TRBJ1-2|TRBV27|TRBD1|NA
CASSYLRTGVEYGYTF
TGTGCCAGCAGTTACCTCCGGACAGGGGTCGAGTATGGCTACACCTTC
>TRBJ1-4|TRBV9|TRBD1|NA
CASSTRTGGNEKLFF
TGTGCCAGCAGCACCCGGACAGGGGGTAATGAAAAACTGTTTTTT
>TRBJ2-1|TRBV6-2/TRBV6-3|TRBD1|NA
CASSGQGSHNEQFF
TGTGCCAGCAGTGGACAGGGGTCACACAATGAGCAGTTCTTC
>TRBJ1-6|TRBV30|TRBD1|NA
CAWSDRGGNSPLHF
TGTGCCTGGAGTGACAGGGGGGGTAATTCACCCCTCCACTTT
>TRBJ2-3|TRBV27|NA|NA
CASSLYFSGSRDF
TGTGCCAGCAGTTTATACTTTAGCGGATCTAGGGATTTT
>TRBJ1-2|TRBV27|NA|many
CASSLSAGNYGYTF
TGTGCCAGCAGTTTATCGGCGGGTAACTATGGCTACACCTTC
>TRBJ2-1|TRBV29-1|TRBD2|NA
CSVWSSGNEQFF
TGCAGCGTTTGGTCTAGCGGCAATGAGCAGTTCTTC
>TRBJ1-5|TRBV6-5|NA|NA
CASSYSRGDQPQHF
TGTGCCAGCAGTTACTCGCGGGGGGATCAGCCCCAGCATTTT
>TRBJ2-2|TRBV10-2|TRBD2|NA
CASKTAGGGTGELFF
TGCGCCAGTAAGACAGCGGGAGGAGGGACCGGGGAGCTGTTTTTT
>TRBJ1-5|TRBV11-2|TRBD1|NA
CASSATGGNQPQHF
TGTGCCAGCAGCGCCACAGGGGGCAATCAGCCCCAGCATTTT
>TRBJ1-1|TRBV18|NA|NA
CASSPTDLNTEAFF
TGTGCCAGCTCACCGACAGACCTGAACACTGAAGCTTTCTTT
>TRBJ1-1|TRBV18|NA|NA
CASSLDRKDTEAFF
TGTGCCAGCTCACTCGACAGAAAGGACACTGAAGCTTTCTTT
>TRBJ2-7|TRBV19|TRBD1|NA
CASSPGTGVYREQYF
TGTGCCAGTAGCCCCGGGACAGGGGTATACCGCGAGCAGTACTTC